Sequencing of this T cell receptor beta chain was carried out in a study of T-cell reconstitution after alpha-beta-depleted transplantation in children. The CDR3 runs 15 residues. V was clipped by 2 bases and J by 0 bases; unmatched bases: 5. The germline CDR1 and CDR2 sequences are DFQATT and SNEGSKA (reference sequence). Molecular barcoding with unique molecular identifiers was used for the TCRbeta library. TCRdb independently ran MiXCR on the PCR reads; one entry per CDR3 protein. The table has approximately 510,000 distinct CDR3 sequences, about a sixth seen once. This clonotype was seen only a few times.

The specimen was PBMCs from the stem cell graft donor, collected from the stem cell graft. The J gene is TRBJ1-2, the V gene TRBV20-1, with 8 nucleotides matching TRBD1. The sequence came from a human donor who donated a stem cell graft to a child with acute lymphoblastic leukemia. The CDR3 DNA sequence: TGCAGTGCTAGAAAGACAGGGGAAGCTAACTATGGCTACACCTTC. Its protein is CSARKTGEANYGYTF.